The clone carrying this T cell receptor beta chain was seen at least ten times. Germline V gene data show CDR1 as SGHTA and CDR2 as FQGTGA. The length of the CDR3 is 17 residues. Trimming removed 5 bases from V and 0 bases from J; junction bases left unmatched: 9. The time point is: pre-sensitization, week 0. Treatment meaning: therapeutic diphenylcyclopropenone sensitization with weekly scalp DPC. Someone pulled total RNA out of unfractionated whole blood. This entry comes from a study of human T cells and chemical hapten exposure. TCRdb reprocessed the RACE reads via MiXCR and lists one record per CDR3 protein. The table has more than 300,000 distinct CDR3 sequences, 4.5% to 7% seen once.

This TCR was sampled from a woman under 30 with alopecia areata. Some clones in this sample may be carry-over from other donors' samples. The rearrangement joins TRBV7-3 to TRBJ2-1; 8 positions agree with TRBD2. The sample was whole blood, taken in connection with sensitization to the hapten diphenylcyclopropenone (DPC). The CDR3: CASSLQAGASSYNEQFF. Written as DNA, the CDR3 is TGTGCCAGCAGCCTCCAAGCGGGGGCGAGCTCCTACAATGAGCAGTTCTTC.